A single sample gave rise to the 23 T cell receptor beta chains below, sequenced in a study of shared T cell receptors in the human thymus. Clones were read by immunoSEQ multiplex PCR, and TCRdb kept only the in-frame ones, dropping some. The profile shows just under 550,000 clones, about 84% of them singletons. The data also belong to a second study, concerning human thymus T cells.

Sequenced: thymocytes. These receptors came from a boy in the first two years of life with a congenital heart defect.

The chain has TRBV11-2 and TRBJ2-5, with no clear D. Trimming took 5 bases from V and 4 from J, leaving 17 bases between them. The CDR3 is 15 amino acids. From germline, CDR1 is SGHAT and CDR2 FQNNGV. The CDR3 sequence is CASSPLLPPGETQYF. CDR3 DNA: TGTGCCAGCAGCCCGCTTTTACCTCCAGGAGAGACCCAGTACTTC.

This chain links TRBV11-3 with TRBJ2-2; 9 bases are a match to TRBD1. Looked up from germline, CDR1 is SGHNT and CDR2 is YENEEA. V shed 5 bases, J shed 5 bases, and the junction held 3 bases outside the gene matches. This CDR3 comprises 14 residues. For the CDR3, the DNA is TGTGCCAGCAGCCACGACAGGGGGACCGGGGAGCTGTTTTTT. Translating gives CASSHDRGTGELFF. Full variable domain (rest looked up from reference TRBV11-3 and TRBJ2-2): EAGVVQSPRYKIIEKKQPVAFWCNPISGHNTLYWYLQNLGQGPELLIRYENEEAVDDSQLPKDRFSAERLKGVDSTLKIQPAELGDSAVYLCASSHDRGTGELFFGEGSRLTVL.

This clone has a handful of counts. This chain links TRBV25-1 with TRBJ2-1; TRBD2 matches at 11 bases. Germline V CDR1 and CDR2: MGHDK, SYGVNS. This CDR3 has 17 residues. The V and J ends lost 5 bases and 3 bases, in that order; junction bases with no gene match: 9. Here the CDR3 reads CASSNKTSGTLYNEQFF. Written as DNA, the CDR3 is TGTGCCAGCAGTAACAAGACTAGCGGGACCCTCTACAATGAGCAGTTCTTC. The full variable domain, with the rest looked up from reference TRBV25-1 and TRBJ2-1, is EADIYQTPRYLVIGTGKKITLECSQTMGHDKMYWYQQDPGMELHLIHYSYGVNSTEKGDLSSESTVSRIRTEHFPLTLESARPSHTSQYLCASSNKTSGTLYNEQFFGPGTRLTVL.

CDR3 in DNA: TGTGCCAGCAGCCCCCGTGTGGGGGAGCTGTTTTTT. Translating it yields CASSPRVGELFF. The gene calls are TRBV11-2 and TRBJ2-2; D unclear. This CDR3 has 12 amino acids. The germline gives CDR1 SGHAT, CDR2 FQNNGV. V was trimmed by 5 bases and J by 8 bases, leaving 9 bases between them.

V is TRBV27 and J is TRBJ2-7, with 16 bases lining up with TRBD2. This CDR3 spans 17 amino acids. Germline-derived CDR1 and CDR2 are MNHEY and SMNVEV (reference sequence). With 6 bases clipped from V and 5 bases from J, the junction kept 10 bases outside the gene matches. CDR3 sequence reads: CASSRAGTSGRVHEQYF. The CDR3 coding sequence is TGTGCCAGCAGCAGGGCCGGGACTAGCGGGAGGGTCCACGAGCAGTACTTC.

The chain uses TRBV5-1 and TRBJ1-3; D call uncertain. The CDR3 is 14 residues long. V was pared by 4 bases and J by 0 bases, with 8 bases between. The germline gives CDR1 SGHRS, CDR2 YFSETQ. In DNA form, the CDR3 reads TGCGCCAGCAGCGAGGGTCTCTCTGGAAACACCATATATTTT. Translated: CASSEGLSGNTIYF.

The chain uses TRBV30 and TRBJ2-3; 8 positions match TRBD1. CDR3 length: 13 amino acids. The germline V gene encodes CDR1 GTSNPN and CDR2 SVGIG (reference sequence). Trimming took 7 bases from V and 4 from J; bases not matched to a gene: 7. CDR3 loop: CAFTGQGPDTQYF. The CDR3 coding sequence is TGTGCCTTCACAGGACAGGGCCCAGATACGCAGTATTTT.

The chain joins TRBV14 to TRBJ2-1, with 9 positions matching TRBD2. CDR3 length: 15 amino acids. Germline CDR1 is SGHDN and CDR2 is FVKESK. The ends lost 1 base at V and 6 bases at J; junction bases unmatched: 4. CDR3 protein: CASSQARTSVNEQFF. For the CDR3, the DNA is TGTGCCAGCAGCCAAGCTCGGACTAGCGTCAATGAGCAGTTCTTC.

This clone was seen a handful of times. This chain joins TRBV4-1 and TRBJ2-2, with 8 nucleotides matching TRBD1. The CDR3 has 17 residues. Looked up from germline, CDR1 is MGHRA and CDR2 is YSYEKL. V shed 0 bases and J 5 bases; nucleotides not matched to a gene: 8. The DNA for the CDR3 is TGCGCCAGCAGCCAAGAGGGCCCAGGGGGCGGGACCGGGGAGCTGTTTTTT. This gives the protein CASSQEGPGGGTGELFF.

Only a few counts were recorded for this clone. The V gene is TRBV5-1, the J gene TRBJ2-7; D perhaps matches TRBD2 (5 bases). Per the germline V gene, CDR1 is SGHRS and CDR2 is YFSETQ. CDR3 size: 15 residues. Trimming removed 0 bases at V and 7 bases at J, with 17 bases between. The CDR3 spells CASSLATRTDWEQYF. CDR3 bases: TGCGCCAGCAGCTTGGCTACGCGGACTGATTGGGAGCAGTACTTC.

Only one count was recorded for this clone. The chain joins TRBV15 to TRBJ2-5; TRBD2 agrees at 10 bases. CDR3 length equals 16 residues. The ends lost 1 base at V and 5 bases at J; junction bases unmatched: 7. The V gene's germline CDR1 is LNHNV and CDR2 YYDKDF (reference sequence). Here the CDR3 reads CATSRAPGLAMETQYF. CDR3 nucleotides: TGTGCCACCAGCAGAGCCCCGGGACTAGCGATGGAGACCCAGTACTTC.

CDR3 in amino acids: CASSDFPLAGPYNEQFF. DNA for the CDR3: TGTGCCAGCAGTGATTTCCCCCTAGCGGGACCCTACAATGAGCAGTTCTTC. This chain joins TRBV6-1 and TRBJ2-1; 9 bases align to TRBD2. Trimming took 3 bases from V and 2 from J; bases not matched to a gene: 8. The CDR3 is 17 amino acids. Germline CDR1 MNHNS, CDR2 SASEGT.

V gene TRBV9 combines with J gene TRBJ2-1, with 16 positions matching TRBD2. In germline, CDR1 is SGDLS, CDR2 YYNGEE. There are 17 residues in the CDR3. Trimming removed 0 bases from V and 7 bases from J; junction bases left unmatched: 4. This CDR3 reads CASSVAGTSGRGNEQFF. CDR3 nucleotide sequence: TGTGCCAGCAGCGTAGCCGGGACTAGCGGGAGGGGGAATGAGCAGTTCTTC.

The genes are TRBV6-5 and TRBJ2-5; D possibly corresponds to TRBD2 (6 bases). The CDR3 is 14 residues long. V was cut by 2 bases and J by 1 base, with 8 bases left in between. Germline-derived CDR1 and CDR2 are MNHEY and SVGAGI. The CDR3 spells CASSYGDSQETQYF. CDR3 DNA sequence: TGTGCCAGCAGTTACGGGGACTCCCAAGAGACCCAGTACTTC.

The rearrangement joins TRBV27 to TRBJ1-2; D may be TRBD1 (6 bases). This CDR3 region has 17 residues. Germline V CDR1 and CDR2: MNHEY, SMNVEV (reference sequence). With 1 base removed from V and 4 bases from J, the gap between germline ends came to 19 bases. CDR3 sequence reads: CASSLYSDRGHSYGYTF. The CDR3 DNA reads TGTGCCAGCAGTTTATATTCGGACAGAGGACATTCCTATGGCTACACCTTC.

The V gene is TRBV29-1, the J gene TRBJ2-5, with D tentatively TRBD2 (7 bases). V lost 7 bases, J lost 3 bases, and 24 bases lay in between. The CDR3 loop spans 16 amino acids. Germline CDR1 is SQVTM and CDR2 is ANQGSEA. The CDR3 protein is CSAEGGREGREETQYF. CDR3 DNA: TGCAGCGCTGAGGGGGGGAGGGAGGGTAGGGAAGAGACCCAGTACTTC.

The genes are TRBV7-8 and TRBJ1-3; a weak D match, TRBD1 (6 bases). The CDR3 sequence is 14 residues long. V was clipped by 5 bases and J by 2 bases, with 10 bases between them. Germline V lookup: CDR1 SGHVS, CDR2 FQNEAQ. Here the CDR3 DNA reads TGTGCCAGCAGCGAACCAGGGGCTGGAAACACCATATATTTT. It yields the protein CASSEPGAGNTIYF.

This clone was counted between two and nine times. The chain carries TRBV28 and TRBJ2-1; 13 bases match TRBD2. V was clipped by 2 bases and J by 6 bases; unmatched bases: 10. Germline values: CDR1 MDHEN, CDR2 SYDVKM. The CDR3 runs to 18 residues. This chain's CDR3 is CASSLPTSGRPQFNEQFF. The CDR3, as DNA: TGTGCCAGCAGTTTACCGACTAGCGGGAGGCCACAGTTCAATGAGCAGTTCTTC.

This clone was seen a handful of times. The chain couples TRBV11-2 to TRBJ2-7, with 8 bases aligning to TRBD1. Germline CDR1 is SGHAT and CDR2 is FQNNGV. The CDR3 has 16 residues. After removal of 2 bases from V and 4 bases from J, the junction contained 10 bases not matched to a gene. CDR3 in amino acids: CASSLQVGQGAYEQYF. CDR3 DNA: TGTGCCAGCAGCTTACAGGTTGGACAGGGCGCGTACGAGCAGTACTTC. Complete variable domain (other parts from reference TRBV11-2 and TRBJ2-7): EAGVAQSPRYKIIEKRQSVAFWCNPISGHATLYWYQQILGQGPKLLIQFQNNGVVDDSQLPKDRFSAERLKGVDSTLKIQPAKLEDSAVYLCASSLQVGQGAYEQYFGPGTRLTVT.

The gene calls are TRBV30 and TRBJ2-7, with TRBD2 matching over 9 bases. Per germline, CDR1 GTSNPN and CDR2 SVGIG (reference sequence). The CDR3 is 14 amino acids. V gave up 0 bases and J gave up 4 bases; unmatched junction bases: 4. CDR3 amino acids: CAWSVGREGYEQYF. The DNA for the CDR3 is TGTGCCTGGAGTGTAGGGCGGGAGGGGTACGAGCAGTACTTC.

In DNA form, the CDR3 reads TGTGCCAGCAGGTCCTTTGGAAACACCATATATTTT. Translated, it gives CASRSFGNTIYF. The V gene is TRBV7-9, the J gene TRBJ1-3; D is undetermined. In germline, CDR1 is SEHNR, CDR2 FQNEAQ (reference sequence). CDR3 length: 12 residues. Deletions cut 6 bases from V and 3 bases from J, with 6 bases between.

This CDR3 is CASGSRNEQFF. The CDR3 DNA is TGTGCTAGTGGTTCCCGCAATGAGCAGTTCTTC. The chain uses TRBV12-5 and TRBJ2-1, with D unclear. The germline gives CDR1 LGHNT, CDR2 FRNRAP. This CDR3 is built from 11 residues. V lost 4 bases to trimming and J lost 6 bases, with 4 bases between them.

The gene calls are TRBV5-6 and TRBJ2-5; tentative D call: TRBD2 (6 bases). V lost 3 bases to trimming and J lost 1 base, with 10 bases between them. The CDR3 loop spans 14 amino acids. Germline V gene data show CDR1 as SGHDT and CDR2 as YYEEEE. CDR3 protein: CASSSSSGQETQYF. CDR3 bases: TGTGCCAGCAGCTCAAGTAGCGGCCAAGAGACCCAGTACTTC.